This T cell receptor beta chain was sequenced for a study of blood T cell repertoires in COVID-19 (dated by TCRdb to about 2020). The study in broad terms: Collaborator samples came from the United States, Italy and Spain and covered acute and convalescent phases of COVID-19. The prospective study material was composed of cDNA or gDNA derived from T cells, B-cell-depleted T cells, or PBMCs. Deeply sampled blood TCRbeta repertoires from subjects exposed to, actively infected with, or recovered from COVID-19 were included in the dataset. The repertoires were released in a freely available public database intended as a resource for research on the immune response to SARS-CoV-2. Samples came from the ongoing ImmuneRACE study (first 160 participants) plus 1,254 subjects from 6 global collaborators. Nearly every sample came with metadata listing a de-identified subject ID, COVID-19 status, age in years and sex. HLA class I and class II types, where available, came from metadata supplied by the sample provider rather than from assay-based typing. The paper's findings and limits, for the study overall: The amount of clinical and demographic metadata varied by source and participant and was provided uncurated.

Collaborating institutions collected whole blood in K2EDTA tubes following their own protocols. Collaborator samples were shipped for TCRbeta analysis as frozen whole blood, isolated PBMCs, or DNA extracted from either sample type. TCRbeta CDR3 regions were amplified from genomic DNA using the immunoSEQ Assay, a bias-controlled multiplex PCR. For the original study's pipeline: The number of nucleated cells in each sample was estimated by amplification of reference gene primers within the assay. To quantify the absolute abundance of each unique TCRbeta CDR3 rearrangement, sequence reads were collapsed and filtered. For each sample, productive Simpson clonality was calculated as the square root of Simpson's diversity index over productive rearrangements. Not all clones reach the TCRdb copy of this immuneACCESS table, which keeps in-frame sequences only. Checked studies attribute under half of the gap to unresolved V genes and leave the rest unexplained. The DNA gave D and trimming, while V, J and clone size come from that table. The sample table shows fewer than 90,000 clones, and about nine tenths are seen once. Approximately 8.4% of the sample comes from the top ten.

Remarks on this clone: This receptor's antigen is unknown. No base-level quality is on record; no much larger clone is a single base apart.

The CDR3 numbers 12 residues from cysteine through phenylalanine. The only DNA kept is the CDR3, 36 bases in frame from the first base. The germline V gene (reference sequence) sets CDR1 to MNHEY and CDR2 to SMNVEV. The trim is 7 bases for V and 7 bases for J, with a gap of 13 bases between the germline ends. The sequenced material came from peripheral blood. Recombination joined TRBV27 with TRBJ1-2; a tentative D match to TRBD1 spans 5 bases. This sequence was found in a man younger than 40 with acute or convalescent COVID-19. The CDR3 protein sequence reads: CASIGPGGGYTF. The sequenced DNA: TGTGCCAGCATCGGGCCCGGGGGTGGCTACACCTTC.